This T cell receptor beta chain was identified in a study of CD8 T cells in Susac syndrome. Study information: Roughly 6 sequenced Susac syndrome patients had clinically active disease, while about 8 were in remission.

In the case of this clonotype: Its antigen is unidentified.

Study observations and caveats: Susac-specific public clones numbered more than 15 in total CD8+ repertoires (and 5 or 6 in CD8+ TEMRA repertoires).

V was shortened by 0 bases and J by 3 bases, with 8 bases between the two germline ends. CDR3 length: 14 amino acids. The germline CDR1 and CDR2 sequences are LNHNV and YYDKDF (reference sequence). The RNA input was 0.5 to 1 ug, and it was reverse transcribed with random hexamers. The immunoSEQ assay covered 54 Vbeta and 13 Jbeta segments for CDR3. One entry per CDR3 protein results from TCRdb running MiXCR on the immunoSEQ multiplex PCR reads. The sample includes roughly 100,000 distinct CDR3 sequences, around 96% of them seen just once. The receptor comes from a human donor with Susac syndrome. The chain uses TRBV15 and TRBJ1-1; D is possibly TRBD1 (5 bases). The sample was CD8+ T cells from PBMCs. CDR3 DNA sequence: TGTGCCACCAGCAGAGATGGGGCGGACACTGAAGCTTTCTTT. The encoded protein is CATSRDGADTEAFF.